This T cell receptor beta chain was recorded in a study of long-term antiretroviral therapy in people with HIV. With survey level as its setting, the immunoSEQ assay was v3.0. The data were produced by immunoSEQ multiplex PCR, yet TCRdb's version contains in-frame clones alone and is incomplete. The profile shows around 20,000 clones, around 85% of them singletons. The CDR3 length is 13 residues. Trimming stripped 0 bases from V and 7 bases from J, with 8 bases between. CDR1 MNHEY and CDR2 SVGAGI come from the germline V gene. The source material was unsorted PBMCs, sampled 0.9 years after starting antiretroviral therapy. The rearrangement uses TRBV6-5 and TRBJ2-3, with D possibly TRBD2 on 6 matching bases. The receptor was isolated from a man between 18 and 29 years old with HIV. The CDR3 DNA reads TGTGCCAGCAGTTACTCGCGGGATAATACGCAGTATTTT. It specifies CASSYSRDNTQYF.